This T cell receptor beta chain stems from a study of cytomegalovirus exposure and HLA in healthy donors. Generated by immunoSEQ multiplex PCR, the TCRdb table keeps only in-frame clones and is missing some. The sample has roughly 250,000 clones, approximately 83% seen once. CDR1 and CDR2 (germline): MNHEY, SMNVEV (reference sequence). The CDR3 sequence is 15 residues long. Unmatched junction bases numbered 8, after V lost 5 bases and J lost 5 bases. This sequence joins TRBV27 and TRBJ2-2, with 7 bases lining up with TRBD1. The receptor comes from a young woman in good health and CMV-seropositive. Sequencing was performed on PBMCs. CDR3 protein: CASSLRGLGTGELFF. Written as DNA, the CDR3 is TGTGCCAGCAGTCTAAGGGGGCTGGGGACCGGGGAGCTGTTTTTT.